This T cell receptor beta chain appears in the sequencing data of a study of T cell repertoires in cytomegalovirus infection. Overall study context: Public TCR beta signatures indicated both CMV infection and matching HLA type. Study-wide results and caveats: In two of eight donors, the top clonotype was HLA-C-restricted CMV-specific.

TCRdb re-called the reads through MiXCR, storing one row per CDR3 protein. This table has over 250,000 distinct CDR3 sequences, roughly a fifth appearing once. A note on this clonotype: Its antigen is undetermined.

This TCR was sampled from a human donor in good health (CMV status not recorded). Some clones in this sample may be carry-over from other donors' samples. Specimen: cultured PBMCs, collected from culture after CMV antigen stimulation.

The CDR3 DNA reads TGTGCCAGCACTTCTCGGACAGGGGGCAATCAGCCCCAGCATTTT. It specifies CASTSRTGGNQPQHF. The chain couples TRBV28 to TRBJ1-5; 9 bases align to TRBD1. After removal of 7 bases from V and 2 bases from J, the junction contained 6 bases not matched to a gene. In germline, CDR1 is MDHEN, CDR2 SYDVKM. CDR3 length: 15 residues.